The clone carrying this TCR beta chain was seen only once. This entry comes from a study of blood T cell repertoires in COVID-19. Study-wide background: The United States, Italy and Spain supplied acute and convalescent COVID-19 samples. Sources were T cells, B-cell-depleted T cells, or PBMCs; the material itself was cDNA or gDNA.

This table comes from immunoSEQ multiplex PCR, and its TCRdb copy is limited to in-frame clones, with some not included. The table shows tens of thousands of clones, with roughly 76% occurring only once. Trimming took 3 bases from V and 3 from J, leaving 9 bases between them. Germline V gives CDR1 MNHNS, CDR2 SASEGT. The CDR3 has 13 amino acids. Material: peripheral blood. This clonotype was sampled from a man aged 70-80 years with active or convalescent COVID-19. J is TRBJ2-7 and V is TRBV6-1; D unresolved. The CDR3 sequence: CASSDGQNYEQYF. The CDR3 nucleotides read TGTGCCAGCAGTGATGGGCAGAACTACGAGCAGTACTTC.